The present TCR beta chain was sequenced within a study of STAT5B mutations in CD4+ large granular lymphocyte leukemia. Study overall: Among healthy controls, a particular HLA allele went with more CDR3 'QG' motifs.

Deletions cut 4 bases from V and 8 bases from J, with 12 bases between. Germline V lookup: CDR1 LGHNA, CDR2 YNFKEQ. The CDR3 is 13 amino acids. Study-wide points: No patients shared main leukemic clonotypes, though less than 30% appeared at low frequency elsewhere. Patient CD4-sorted repertoires looked more clonal than healthy CD4+ repertoires, even without putative leukemic clones.

Buffy coats from healthy blood donors served as controls. The repertoire was sequenced with immunoSEQ multiplex PCR; TCRdb's copy has only in-frame clones and lacks some. Of 30,000 or so clones listed, roughly 80% are singletons. About this clone itself: Its antigen remains unidentified.

The material sequenced was CD4+ T cells from blood buffy coats. The chain carries TRBV4-2 and TRBJ2-1, with D tentatively TRBD2 (5 bases). The TCR comes from a human donor in good health. This CDR3 reads CASSREVRDEQFF. CDR3 DNA: TGTGCCAGCAGCCGAGAGGTGAGGGATGAGCAGTTCTTC.